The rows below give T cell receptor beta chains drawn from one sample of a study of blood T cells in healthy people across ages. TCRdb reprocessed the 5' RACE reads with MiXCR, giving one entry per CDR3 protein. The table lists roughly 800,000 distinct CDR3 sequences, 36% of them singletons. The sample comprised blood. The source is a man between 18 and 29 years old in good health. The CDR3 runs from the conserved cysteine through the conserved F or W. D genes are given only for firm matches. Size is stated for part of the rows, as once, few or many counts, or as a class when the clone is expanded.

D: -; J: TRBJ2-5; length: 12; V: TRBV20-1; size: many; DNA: TGCAGTGCCCTCGGAATTTTGGAGACCCAGTACTTC; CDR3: CSALGILETQYF
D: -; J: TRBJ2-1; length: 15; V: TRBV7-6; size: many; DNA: TGTGCCAGCAGCTTATGGGCGGGCGCCTACAATGAGCAGTTCTTC; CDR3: CASSLWAGAYNEQFF
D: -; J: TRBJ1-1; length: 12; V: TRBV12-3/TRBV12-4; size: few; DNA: TGTGCCAGCAGTTTCCGTATCACTGAAGCTTTCTTT; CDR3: CASSFRITEAFF
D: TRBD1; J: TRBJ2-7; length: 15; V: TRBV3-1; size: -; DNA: TGTGCCAGCAGCCCCATGGGACAGTTGGTCTACGAGCAGTACTTC; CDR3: CASSPMGQLVYEQYF
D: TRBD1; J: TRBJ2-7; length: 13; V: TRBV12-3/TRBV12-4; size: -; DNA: TGTGCCAGCGGCTGGACAGGGGACGACGAGCAGTACTTC; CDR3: CASGWTGDDEQYF
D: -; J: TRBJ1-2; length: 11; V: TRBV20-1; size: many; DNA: TGCAGTGCTAGACGAGGGTTTGGCTACACCTTC; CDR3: CSARRGFGYTF
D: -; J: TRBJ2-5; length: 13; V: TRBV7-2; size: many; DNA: TGTGCCAGCAGCTTAGAATGGGATAAGACCCAGTACTTC; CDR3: CASSLEWDKTQYF
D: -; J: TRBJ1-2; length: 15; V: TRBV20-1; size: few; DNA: TGCAGTGCTAGAGAGCCCAGAGATAAGGGACGGGGCTACACCTTC; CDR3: CSAREPRDKGRGYTF
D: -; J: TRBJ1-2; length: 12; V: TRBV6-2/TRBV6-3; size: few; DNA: TGTGCCAGCTCCCGGACAAGGCAAGGCTACACCTTC; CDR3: CASSRTRQGYTF
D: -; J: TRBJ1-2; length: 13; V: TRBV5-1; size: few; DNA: TGCGCCAGCAGCTTGGTCGGGCTGTCTGGCTACACCTTC; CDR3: CASSLVGLSGYTF
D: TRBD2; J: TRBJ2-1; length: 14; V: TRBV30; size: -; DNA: TGTGCCTGGAGTGTACAAGCGGGAGGCAATGAGCAGTTCTTC; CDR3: CAWSVQAGGNEQFF
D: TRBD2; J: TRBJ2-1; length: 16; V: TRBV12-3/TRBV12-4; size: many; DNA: TGTGCCAGCAGCCACTCGACTAGCGGACCGTACAATGAGCAGTTCTTC; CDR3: CASSHSTSGPYNEQFF
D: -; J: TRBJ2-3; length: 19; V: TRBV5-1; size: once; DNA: TGCGCCAGCAGACACACCCTCCCGGGACTCAGAGATTTTGCAGATACGCGGTATTTT; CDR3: CASRHTLPGLRDFADTRYF
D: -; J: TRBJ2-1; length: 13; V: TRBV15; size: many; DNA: TGTGCCACCAGCCGAAGGACGGACAATGAGCAGTTCTTC; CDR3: CATSRRTDNEQFF
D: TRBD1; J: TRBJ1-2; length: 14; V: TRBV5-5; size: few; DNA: TGTGCCAGCAGCAACGGACAGGGGAGAGATGGCTACACCTTC; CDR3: CASSNGQGRDGYTF
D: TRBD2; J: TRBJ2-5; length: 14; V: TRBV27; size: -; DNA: TGTGCCAGCAGTTTTGGCGGGAGGCCGGAGACCCAGTACTTC; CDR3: CASSFGGRPETQYF
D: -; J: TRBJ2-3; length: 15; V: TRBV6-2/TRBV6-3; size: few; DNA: TGTGCCAGCAGCCAGCCCTTCAGGAGCACAGATACGCAGTATTTT; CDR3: CASSQPFRSTDTQYF